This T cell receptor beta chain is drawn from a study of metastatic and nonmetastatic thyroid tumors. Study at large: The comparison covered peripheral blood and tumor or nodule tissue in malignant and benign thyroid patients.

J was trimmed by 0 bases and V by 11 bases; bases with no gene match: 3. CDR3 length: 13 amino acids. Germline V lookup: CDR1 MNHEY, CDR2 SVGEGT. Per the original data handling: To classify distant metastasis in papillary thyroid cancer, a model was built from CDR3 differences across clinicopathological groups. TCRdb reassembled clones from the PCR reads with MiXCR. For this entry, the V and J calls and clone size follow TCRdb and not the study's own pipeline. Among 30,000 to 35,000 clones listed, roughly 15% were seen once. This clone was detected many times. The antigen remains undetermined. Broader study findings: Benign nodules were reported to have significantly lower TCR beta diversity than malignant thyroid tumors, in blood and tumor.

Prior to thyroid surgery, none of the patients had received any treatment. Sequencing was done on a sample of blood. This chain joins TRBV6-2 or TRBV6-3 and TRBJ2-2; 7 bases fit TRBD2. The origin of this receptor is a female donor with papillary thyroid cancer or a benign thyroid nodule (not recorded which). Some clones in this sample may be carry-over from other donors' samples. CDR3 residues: CAVAGANTGELFF. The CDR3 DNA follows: TGTGCCGTCGCGGGAGCGAACACCGGGGAGCTGTTTTTT.